This TCR beta chain was recovered during a study of shared clonotypes between healthy human individuals. Background on the study: The people who gave samples were a couple of women and three men aged 18 to 49.

Notes on the study in general: Around 5% of naive CD4 clonotypes were common to a handful of donors. Investigators collected only blood, and repertoires in tissues likely differ.

Only one count was recorded for this clone. Its antigen is undetermined. Original data processing: Junction-only immunoSEQ data arrived without quality scores, meaning filtering differed. Clones were sequenced by immunoSEQ multiplex PCR, and TCRdb holds only the in-frame ones, with some missing. For V, J and clone size, that table is used; D and trimming come from the DNA. The sample has 2 million to 2.5 million clones; 85% to 95% are singletons. This CDR3 spans 17 amino acids. Germline V lookup: CDR1 SGHNT, CDR2 YYREEE (reference sequence). The junction had 6 bases not matched to a gene; V was cut back by 4 bases and J by 1 base.

The clonotype originates from a man between 18 and 35 years old in good health. Some clones in this sample may be carry-over from other donors' samples. Sequenced sample: naive CD4+ T cells from PBMCs. Subset given: CD45RA+ positively selected. The chain joins TRBV5-4 to TRBJ2-2, with 11 bases identical to TRBD2. The CDR3 reads CASSEGLAVKNTGELFF. Written as DNA, the CDR3 is TGTGCCAGCAGCGAGGGACTAGCGGTAAAGAACACCGGGGAGCTGTTTTTT.